This T cell receptor beta chain was recorded in a study of spatial heterogeneity in lung cancer. General observations from the study: Expanded intratumoral alpha and beta TCR counts tracked tumor mutation counts.

The sample's time point: sample taken at primary tumor resection. The CDR3 covers 17 residues. With V trimmed by 5 bases and J by 1 base, 5 bases remained unmatched. Germline CDR1 reads ENHRY; CDR2 reads SYGVKD. TCRdb ran MiXCR on the 5' RACE reads and lists one entry per CDR3 protein. The table lists around 7,800 distinct CDR3 sequences, approximately 8.3% of them singletons, with 4% to 5.5% in the top ten. This clonotype is medium-sized. Its target is not known. This clonotype was sampled from a male donor with early-stage non-small cell lung cancer. The sequences come from lung tumor tissue, collected at surgery. This chain joins TRBV10-3 and TRBJ2-3, with 14 bases fitting TRBD2. CDR3 residues: CAISPRLAGGGTDTQYF. DNA for the CDR3: TGTGCCATCAGTCCCCGACTAGCGGGAGGGGGCACAGATACGCAGTATTTT.